A selection of T cell receptor beta chains follows, all from one sample in a study of blood T cell repertoires in COVID-19. The protocol was immunoSEQ multiplex PCR, while the TCRdb copy is restricted to in-frame clones and leaves out a portion. The table shows 110,000 to 150,000 clones, with more than 75% occurring only once. The sequenced material came from peripheral blood. The receptors stem from a man in his fifties or sixties with acute or convalescent COVID-19. Each CDR3 is given with its conserved first and last residue.

TRBV18 CASSLAAFSYEQYF
TRBV27 CASSGGTSGRANEQYF
TRBV6-5 CASSLTSGNYNEQFF
TRBV2 CASSARNEKLFF
TRBV24-1 CATSDGGSEQFF
TRBV18 CASSPLRSLGTEAFF
TRBV4-1 CASSQDEGVIRETQYF
TRBV19 CASSILSGIYNEQFF
TRBV2 CASSPDRRNQPQHF
TRBV9 CASSVLPGANVLTF
TRBV19 CASSFGTGGSYEQYF
TRBV2 CASSRNPPGAGGGYTF
TRBV9 CASSATVGQHNEQFF
TRBV5-1 CASSQYQGITDTQYF
TRBV5-1 CASSFRTRGDTQYF
TRBV7-8 CASSRPRFRGEVETEAFF
TRBV5-4 CASSSESNRYEQYF
TRBV6-1 CASSAQLMGGLGNEQFF
TRBV11-2 CASSLLPGEETQYF
TRBV5-5 CASSGSPDTQYF
TRBV28 CASRLGTSGDYNEQFF
TRBV6-2/TRBV6-3 CASSWTGTQPQHF